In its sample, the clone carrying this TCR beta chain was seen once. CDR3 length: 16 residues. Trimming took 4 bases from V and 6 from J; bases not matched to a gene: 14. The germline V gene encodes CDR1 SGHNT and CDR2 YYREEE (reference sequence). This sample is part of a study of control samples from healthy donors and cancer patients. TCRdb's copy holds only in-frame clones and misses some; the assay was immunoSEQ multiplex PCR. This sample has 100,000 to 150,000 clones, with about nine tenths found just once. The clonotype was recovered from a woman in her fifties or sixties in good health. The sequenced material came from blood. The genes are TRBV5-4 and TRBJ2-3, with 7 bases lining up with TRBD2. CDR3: CASSRRMSGAGDTQYF. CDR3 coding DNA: TGTGCCAGCAGCCGACGGATGAGCGGGGCGGGGGATACGCAGTATTTT.